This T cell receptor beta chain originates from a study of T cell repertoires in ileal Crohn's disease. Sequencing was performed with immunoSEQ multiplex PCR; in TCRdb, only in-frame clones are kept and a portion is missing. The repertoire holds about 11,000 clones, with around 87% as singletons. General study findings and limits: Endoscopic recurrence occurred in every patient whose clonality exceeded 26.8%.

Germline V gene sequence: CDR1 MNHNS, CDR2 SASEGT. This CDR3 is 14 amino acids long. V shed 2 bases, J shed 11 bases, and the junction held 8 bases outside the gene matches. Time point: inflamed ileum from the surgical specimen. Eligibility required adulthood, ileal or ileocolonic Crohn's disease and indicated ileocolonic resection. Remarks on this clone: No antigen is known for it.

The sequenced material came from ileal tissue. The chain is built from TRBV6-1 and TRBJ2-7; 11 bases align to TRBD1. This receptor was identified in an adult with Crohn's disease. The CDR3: CASSEKGQGAKKYF. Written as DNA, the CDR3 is TGTGCCAGCAGTGAAAAAGGACAGGGGGCGAAGAAGTACTTC.